The 6 T cell receptor beta chains below come from one sample, sequenced in a study of OX40 agonist ivuxolimab in advanced cancers. The method was immunoSEQ multiplex PCR; TCRdb's version includes in-frame clones alone and lacks a portion of them. This sample has approximately 100,000 clones; around 90% occur once, and the top ten carry roughly 0.84%. The material was CD4+ or CD8+ T cells sorted from blood, obtained in a trial of the OX40 agonist ivuxolimab. Receptor source: an adult with an advanced solid tumor such as melanoma, head and neck, liver or kidney cancer.

The rearrangement uses TRBV29-1 and TRBJ1-2; the D gene is possibly TRBD1 (6 bases). V lost 7 bases and J lost 0, with 12 bases in between. CDR1 and CDR2 (germline): SQVTM, ANQGSEA. The CDR3 is 13 residues long. DNA of the CDR3: TGCAGCGGGCGGGACACCACTAACTATGGCTACACCTTC. Protein sequence: CSGRDTTNYGYTF. The full variable domain, in which reference TRBV29-1 and TRBJ1-2 provide the parts outside the CDR3, is SAVISQKPSRDICQRGTSLTIQCQVDSQVTMMFWYRQQPGQSLTLIATANQGSEATYESGFVIDKFPISRPNLTFSTLTVSNMSPEDSSIYLCSGRDTTNYGYTFGSGTRLTVV.

The chain recombines TRBV7-2 with TRBJ1-1; D possibly corresponds to TRBD1 (6 bases). Deletions cut 5 bases from V and 8 bases from J, with 18 bases between. The CDR3 sequence is 14 residues long. Per the germline V gene, CDR1 is SGHTA and CDR2 is FQGNSA. The CDR3 bases are TGTGCCAGCAGCCAACAGGGACGTATCCTGGAAGCTTTCTTT. It codes for CASSQQGRILEAFF.

The chain has TRBV5-6 and TRBJ1-2, with TRBD1 matching 7 bases. The germline CDR1 and CDR2 sequences are SGHDT and YYEEEE. V lost 0 bases, J lost 4 bases, and 9 bases stayed unmatched. The length of the CDR3 is 16 residues. The CDR3 region is CASSLVPRAGGYGYTF. The DNA of the CDR3 is TGTGCCAGCAGCTTGGTTCCAAGGGCAGGGGGCTATGGCTACACCTTC.

As concerns this clone: The sample holds other DNA sequences that translate to the same CDR3. The rearrangement links TRBV5-1 to TRBJ2-5, with D possibly called TRBD1 or TRBD2 (6 bases each). The V and J ends lost 0 bases and 5 bases respectively, with 11 bases between them. Looked up from germline, CDR1 is SGHRS and CDR2 is YFSETQ. The CDR3 sequence is 14 residues long. The CDR3 region is CASSLVGGQETQYF. In DNA form, the CDR3 reads TGCGCCAGCAGCTTGGTGGGGGGCCAGGAGACCCAGTACTTC. The variable domain in full, completed from reference TRBV5-1 and TRBJ2-5, reads KAGVTQTPRYLIKTRGQQVTLSCSPISGHRSVSWYQQTPGQGLQFLFEYFSETQRNKGNFPGRFSGRQFSNSRSEMNVSTLELGDSALYLCASSLVGGQETQYFGPGTRLLVL.

The chain joins TRBV5-1 to TRBJ1-1; D unresolved. The V end lost 1 base, the J end lost 4 bases, and 20 bases lay between the germline ends. CDR1 is SGHRS and CDR2 is YFSETQ in the germline V gene. This CDR3 comprises 17 residues. CDR3 in amino acids: CASSLTSGWQSITEAFF. The CDR3 DNA follows: TGCGCCAGCAGCTTGACTTCGGGTTGGCAGTCCATCACTGAAGCTTTCTTT.

The rearrangement links TRBV10-1 to TRBJ2-5; D is perhaps TRBD1 or TRBD2 (5 bases each). V lost 6 bases to trimming and J lost 5 bases, with 19 bases between them. CDR3 size: 15 residues. The germline V gene has CDR1 WNHNN and CDR2 SYGVQD (reference sequence). The DNA of the CDR3 is TGCGCCAGCAGCCCTGAAGGGACGGGAAGGGAGACCCAGTACTTC. It is translated as CASSPEGTGRETQYF.